One and the same sample provided the 28 T cell receptor beta chains below, sequenced in a study of T cell changes during pregnancy in multiple sclerosis. Sequenced by immunoSEQ multiplex PCR; TCRdb stores in-frame clones only, minus some. The sample lists tens of thousands of clones; 80% to 95% were seen once. Specimen: CD8+ T cells from peripheral blood mononuclear cells, collected in the third trimester of pregnancy. All receptors derive from a female donor in good health, enrolled as a control in a pregnancy study.

The genes are TRBV2 and TRBJ2-1; 13 bases are a match to TRBD2. The CDR3 has 16 amino acids. Germline assignment: CDR1 SNHLY and CDR2 FYNNEI. V lost 4 bases and J lost 8; bases outside the gene matches: 8. CDR3 nucleotide sequence: TGTGCCAGCAGTGCTGGGACTAGCGGGGTCTTTGATGAGCAGTTCTTC. Amino acid sequence: CASSAGTSGVFDEQFF. Full variable domain (outside the CDR3, taken from reference TRBV2 and TRBJ2-1): EPEVTQTPSHQVTQMGQEVILRCVPISNHLYFYWYRQILGQKVEFLVSFYNNEISEKSEIFDDQFSVERPDGSNFTLKIRSTKLEDSAMYFCASSAGTSGVFDEQFFGPGTRLTVL.

The chain is built from TRBV29-1 and TRBJ1-1, with no clear D. Germline V gene lookup returns CDR1 SQVTM and CDR2 ANQGSEA. The CDR3 runs 13 residues. Trimming removed 4 bases at V and 1 base at J, with 10 bases between. The CDR3 is CSVGSSPNTEAFF. CDR3 nucleotide sequence: TGCAGCGTTGGTTCGTCTCCGAACACTGAAGCTTTCTTT.

This clone has only one observation. This chain links TRBV14 with TRBJ2-7; 12 nucleotides agree with TRBD2. With 0 bases clipped from V and 7 bases from J, the junction kept 7 bases outside the gene matches. Germline lookup yields CDR1 SGHDN and CDR2 FVKESK. The CDR3 runs to 16 residues. CDR3 protein: CASSQDVGLAGWEQYF. The DNA of the CDR3 is TGTGCCAGCAGCCAAGACGTGGGACTAGCGGGTTGGGAGCAGTACTTC.

The V and J genes are TRBV4-2 and TRBJ2-7; the match to TRBD2 covers 9 bases. V lost 4 bases, J lost 6 bases, and 16 bases stayed unmatched. From germline, CDR1 is LGHNA and CDR2 YNFKEQ. CDR3 length: 17 amino acids. As DNA, the CDR3 is TGTGCCAGCAGCCTCGGGGGAGGAGCGGGGGGTACAGGCGAGCAGTACTTC. The encoded protein is CASSLGGGAGGTGEQYF.

The rearrangement joins TRBV30 to TRBJ2-7; 9 bases agree with TRBD1. This CDR3 comprises 16 residues. CDR1 and CDR2 (germline): GTSNPN, SVGIG (reference sequence). V was pared by 0 bases and J by 7 bases, with 13 bases of the junction left unmatched. Here the CDR3 DNA reads TGTGCCTGGAGTGTACTAGGGGACAGGGTTTCGGGAGAGCAGTACTTC. This gives the protein CAWSVLGDRVSGEQYF.

The chain has TRBV2 and TRBJ1-5, with 9 bases aligning to TRBD1. CDR1 and CDR2 from the germline V gene are SNHLY and FYNNEI. The V and J ends lost 5 bases and 1 base, in that order; junction bases with no gene match: 9. The CDR3 is 17 amino acids. CDR3 amino acids: CASSTGTGSTSNQPQHF. The DNA for the CDR3 is TGTGCCAGCAGTACCGGGACAGGGTCTACGAGCAATCAGCCCCAGCATTTT.

The rearrangement uses TRBV30 and TRBJ1-1, with a weak D call TRBD1 (5 bases). The CDR3 is made up of 14 amino acids. The germline V and J ends were trimmed by 2 bases and 4 bases, with 14 bases remaining between them. Germline V gene data show CDR1 as GTSNPN and CDR2 as SVGIG (reference sequence). CDR3 sequence (DNA): TGTGCCTGGAGTCGCGGGGCGAAGGGCACTGAAGCTTTCTTT. It specifies CAWSRGAKGTEAFF.

The genes are TRBV13 and TRBJ2-7, with D possibly TRBD2 on 6 matching bases. Per the germline V gene, CDR1 is PRHDT and CDR2 is FYEKMQ (reference sequence). The CDR3 consists of 14 residues. Trimming stripped 5 bases from V and 6 bases from J, with 17 bases between. The CDR3 nucleotides are TGTGCCAGCAGCCATTCGGACTATCCGAGCGAGCAGTACTTC. Translated: CASSHSDYPSEQYF.

V usage is TRBV19 and J usage is TRBJ2-7; TRBD2 matches 7 bases. V gave up 5 bases and J gave up 3 bases; unmatched junction bases: 4. The CDR3 covers 13 residues. Germline V CDR1 and CDR2: LNHDA, SQIVND (reference sequence). CDR3 DNA: TGTGCCAGTAGTGACAGCGGGGACTACGAGCAGTACTTC. This encodes CASSDSGDYEQYF.

The chain joins TRBV7-2 to TRBJ2-2; 7 bases match TRBD2. This CDR3 has 16 amino acids. Germline CDR1 SGHTA, CDR2 FQGNSA. After removal of 6 bases from V and 1 base from J, the junction contained 8 bases not matched to a gene. CDR3 residues: CASRKSGGLNTGELFF. CDR3 in DNA: TGTGCCAGCAGAAAATCGGGGGGACTGAACACCGGGGAGCTGTTTTTT.

CDR3 region: CASSLETRLDNEQFF. CDR3 in DNA: TGTGCCAGCAGCTTGGAGACTAGGTTAGACAATGAGCAGTTCTTC. The chain combines TRBV11-3 with TRBJ2-1; weak D call: TRBD2 (6 bases). The V and J ends lost 3 bases and 5 bases respectively, with 14 bases between them. This CDR3 region has 15 residues. The germline gives CDR1 SGHNT, CDR2 YENEEA.

The chain is built from TRBV6-1 and TRBJ1-1, with D possibly matching TRBD1 (6 bases). Trimming left V 5 bases short and J 6 bases short, with 16 bases between. This CDR3 is 14 amino acids long. Germline values: CDR1 MNHNS, CDR2 SASEGT. In nucleotides, the CDR3 is TGTGCCAGCAGTCAGGGGCCAGGCTTGGCTGAAGCTTTCTTT. Amino acids: CASSQGPGLAEAFF.

V is TRBV4-2 and J is TRBJ2-3; D may be TRBD2 (5 bases). The CDR3 runs to 15 residues. Trimming took 1 base from V and 2 from J, leaving 10 bases between them. In germline, CDR1 is LGHNA, CDR2 YNFKEQ. The CDR3 loop reads CASSQAADSTDTQYF. In DNA, the CDR3 is TGTGCCAGCAGCCAAGCGGCGGACTCCACAGATACGCAGTATTTT.

This clone showed up just once. The V call is TRBV27, the J call TRBJ1-1, with D maybe TRBD1 (5 bases). The CDR3 sequence is 17 residues long. CDR1 and CDR2 from the germline V gene are MNHEY and SMNVEV (reference sequence). V was trimmed by 0 bases and J by 4 bases, leaving 18 bases between them. CDR3 in DNA: TGTGCCAGCAGTTTATCGGGAATGCGGGGCACGGGCACTGAAGCTTTCTTT. This translates into CASSLSGMRGTGTEAFF.

The rearrangement joins TRBV15 to TRBJ2-7; 9 bases are a match to TRBD2. Trimming cost V 5 bases and J 2 bases; bases outside gene matches: 10. The germline gives CDR1 LNHNV, CDR2 YYDKDF (reference sequence). This CDR3 contains 16 residues. CDR3 loop: CATSGRGGLATYEQYF. The CDR3, as DNA: TGTGCCACCAGCGGACGCGGGGGACTAGCAACCTACGAGCAGTACTTC.

This chain links TRBV4-3 with TRBJ1-6; D not resolved. V was clipped by 0 bases and J by 10 bases, with 13 bases between them. The CDR3 sequence is 15 residues long. Germline V gives CDR1 LGHNA, CDR2 YSLEER. In DNA form, the CDR3 reads TGCGCCAGCAGCCAAGAGGTAGAGAGCTACTCACCCCTCCACTTT. As protein: CASSQEVESYSPLHF.

The chain has TRBV6-5 and TRBJ1-1; 9 bases match TRBD1. The germline V gene encodes CDR1 MNHEY and CDR2 SVGAGI. With V trimmed by 4 bases and J by 5 bases, 5 bases remained unmatched. The CDR3 is 14 residues long. CDR3 coding DNA: TGTGCCAGCAGTTCCTGGGACAGGGAAACTGAAGCTTTCTTT. Translation gives CASSSWDRETEAFF.

J is TRBJ2-5 and V is TRBV2; D not resolved. Germline lookup yields CDR1 SNHLY and CDR2 FYNNEI. This CDR3 has 12 amino acids. With 5 bases removed from V and 0 bases from J, the gap between germline ends came to 4 bases. CDR3 nucleotides: TGTGCCAGCAGTTATAACCAAGAGACCCAGTACTTC. Its translation: CASSYNQETQYF.

This clone was picked up a small number of times. The chain joins TRBV27 to TRBJ1-1, with D perhaps matching TRBD1 (5 bases). This CDR3 contains 14 residues. V lost 7 bases and J lost 4, with 16 bases in between. Looked up from germline, CDR1 is MNHEY and CDR2 is SMNVEV (reference sequence). The CDR3 DNA is TGTGCCAGCACTTCGGGGGGACTTGCCACTGAAGCTTTCTTT. Residues: CASTSGGLATEAFF.

V usage is TRBV27 and J usage is TRBJ1-6; D call uncertain. From germline, CDR1 is MNHEY and CDR2 SMNVEV (reference sequence). V gave up 6 bases and J gave up 9 bases, with 15 bases separating them. This CDR3 is 14 amino acids long. This chain's CDR3 is CASRRGVVGSPLHF. The CDR3 coding sequence is TGTGCCAGCAGGCGAGGCGTGGTCGGTTCACCCCTCCACTTT.

The rearrangement links TRBV27 to TRBJ1-1; D perhaps matches TRBD1 (6 bases). The germline V gene has CDR1 MNHEY and CDR2 SMNVEV (reference sequence). The V and J ends lost 5 bases and 4 bases respectively, with 14 bases between them. CDR3 length: 14 amino acids. CDR3 residues: CASSPDTGSTEAFF. The CDR3 coding sequence is TGTGCCAGCAGTCCGGACACAGGGAGCACTGAAGCTTTCTTT.

This clone has only one observation. The gene calls are TRBV4-1 and TRBJ2-1; 8 positions agree with TRBD2. V was pared by 3 bases and J by 3 bases, with 10 bases of the junction left unmatched. CDR1 and CDR2 (germline): MGHRA, YSYEKL. This CDR3 has 17 residues. The CDR3 protein is CASSHHRLAGIYNEQFF. The CDR3 DNA sequence: TGCGCCAGCAGCCATCACCGGCTAGCGGGTATCTACAATGAGCAGTTCTTC.

This chain links TRBV6-5 with TRBJ2-7; maybe TRBD1 (5 bases). Germline values: CDR1 MNHEY, CDR2 SVGAGI. The CDR3 totals 16 residues. V was pared by 0 bases and J by 1 base, with 13 bases between. CDR3 in DNA: TGTGCCAGCAGTTACTCCCGGAAAGGGGTTTCCTACGAGCAGTACTTC. It codes for CASSYSRKGVSYEQYF.

The CDR3 DNA sequence: TGCAGCGGCCAGGGACAGGGCTACAATGAGCAGTTCTTC. Its translation: CSGQGQGYNEQFF. This chain links TRBV29-1 with TRBJ2-1, with 9 bases identical to TRBD1. Germline V gene data show CDR1 as SQVTM and CDR2 as ANQGSEA. After removal of 7 bases from V and 3 bases from J, the junction contained 4 bases not matched to a gene. The CDR3 sequence is 13 residues long.

The rearrangement joins TRBV9 to TRBJ2-3; 7 bases match TRBD2. The CDR3 is made up of 16 amino acids. Per the germline V gene, CDR1 is SGDLS and CDR2 is YYNGEE. Losses at the gene ends were 5 bases for V and 0 bases for J; bases not matched to a gene: 9. The DNA for the CDR3 is TGTGCCAGCAGGGGTTCCAGCGGGGATAGCACAGATACGCAGTATTTT. Translating it yields CASRGSSGDSTDTQYF.

The chain carries TRBV4-3 and TRBJ1-2, with 8 bases aligning to TRBD1. The J segment lost 4 bases and the V segment lost 3 bases, leaving 7 bases of the junction unmatched. Germline V gene sequence: CDR1 LGHNA, CDR2 YSLEER. The CDR3 sequence is 15 residues long. CDR3: CASSQTDRGFYGYTF. The CDR3 DNA reads TGCGCCAGCAGCCAGACCGACAGGGGCTTCTATGGCTACACCTTC.

This clone is a singleton in its sample. The chain couples TRBV19 to TRBJ1-2, with D hard to call. The CDR3 contains 14 residues. The germline V gene encodes CDR1 LNHDA and CDR2 SQIVND (reference sequence). With 5 bases removed from V and 6 bases from J, the gap between germline ends came to 16 bases. The CDR3 region is CASSPQSSIDGYTF. CDR3 coding DNA: TGTGCCAGTAGTCCGCAATCGAGTATTGATGGCTACACCTTC.

V gene TRBV29-1 combines with J gene TRBJ1-2, with 11 bases fitting TRBD1. Per the germline V gene, CDR1 is SQVTM and CDR2 is ANQGSEA. V trimming: 1 base; J trimming: 3 bases; junction bases outside the gene matches: 1. This CDR3 is 14 amino acids long. The CDR3 DNA sequence: TGCAGCGTTGAAGGGACAGGGGGCTACTATGGCTACACCTTC. It codes for CSVEGTGGYYGYTF.